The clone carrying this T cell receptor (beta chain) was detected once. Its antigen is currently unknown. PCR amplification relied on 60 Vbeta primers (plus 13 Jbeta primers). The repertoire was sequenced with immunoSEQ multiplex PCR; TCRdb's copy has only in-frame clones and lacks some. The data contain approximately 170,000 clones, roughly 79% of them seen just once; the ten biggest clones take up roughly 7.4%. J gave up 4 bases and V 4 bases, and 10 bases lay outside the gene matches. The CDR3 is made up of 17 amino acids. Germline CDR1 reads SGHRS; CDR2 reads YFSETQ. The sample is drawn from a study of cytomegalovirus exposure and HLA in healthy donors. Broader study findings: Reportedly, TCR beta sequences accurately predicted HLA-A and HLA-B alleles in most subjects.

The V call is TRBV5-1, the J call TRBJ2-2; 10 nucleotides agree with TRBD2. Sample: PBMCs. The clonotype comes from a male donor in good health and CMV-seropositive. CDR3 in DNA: TGCGCCAGCAGCCAGGGGGAGGGACTAGCGCCCACCGGGGAGCTGTTTTTT. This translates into CASSQGEGLAPTGELFF.